A selection of T cell receptor beta chains follows, all from one sample in a study of blood T cell repertoires in COVID-19. Clones were read by immunoSEQ multiplex PCR, and TCRdb kept only the in-frame ones, dropping some. The data hold fewer than 350,000 clones, with approximately 83% observed a single time. The sequencing input was PBMCs or T cells enriched from blood (not recorded which). These receptors were obtained from a man between 25 and 39 years old who had recovered from COVID-19. Each CDR3 is given with its conserved first and last residue.

TRBV11-3	TRBJ2-1	CASSLGGIEQFF
TRBV5-1	TRBJ1-1	CASSWNPDRRTAEAFF
TRBV27	TRBJ1-5	CASRLRGFSNQPQHF
TRBV7-3	TRBJ2-1	CASSLGQNDEQFF
TRBV27	TRBJ2-1	CASSWAGAVGEQFF
TRBV10-3	TRBJ1-6	CAGREGGNSPLHF
TRBV24-1	TRBJ1-2	CATSDPTGDAFGYTF
TRBV6-5	TRBJ1-5	CASKRESNQPQHF
TRBV2	TRBJ2-5	CASSGGLQETQYF
TRBV12-2	TRBJ1-6	CASRPRQEYSYNSPLHF
TRBV11-3	TRBJ2-1	CASSSRQRGTSGEQFF
TRBV5-1	TRBJ2-2	CASSSGILAEISKNTGELFF
TRBV12-5	TRBJ2-5	CASGSTGEETQYF
TRBV30	TRBJ1-2	CAWSSRQGGYTF
TRBV5-6	TRBJ1-2	CASGVTGGASGSYTF
TRBV3-1/TRBV3-2	TRBJ1-5	CASSQDRTAKNKYQPQHF
TRBV18	TRBJ2-5	CASSRKGAGTETQYF
TRBV14	TRBJ1-3	CASSQWGFSSGNTIYF